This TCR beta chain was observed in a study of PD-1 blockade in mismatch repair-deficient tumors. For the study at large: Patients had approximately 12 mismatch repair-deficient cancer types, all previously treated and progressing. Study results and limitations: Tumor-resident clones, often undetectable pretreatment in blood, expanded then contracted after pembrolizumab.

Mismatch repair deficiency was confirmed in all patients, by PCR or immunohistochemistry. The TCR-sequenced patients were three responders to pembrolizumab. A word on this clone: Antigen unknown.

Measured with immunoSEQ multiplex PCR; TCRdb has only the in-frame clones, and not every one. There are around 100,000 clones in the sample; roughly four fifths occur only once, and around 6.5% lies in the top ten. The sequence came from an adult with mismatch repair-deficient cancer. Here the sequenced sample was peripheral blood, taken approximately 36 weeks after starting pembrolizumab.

CDR3: CASSLIGSSYNEQFF. The CDR3 nucleotides are TGTGCCAGCAGCTTAATCGGGAGTTCCTACAATGAGCAGTTCTTC. The V and J genes are TRBV7-3 and TRBJ2-1; D might be TRBD2 (6 bases). This CDR3 spans 15 amino acids. CDR1 is SGHTA, CDR2 FQGTGA, per germline. V lost 1 base and J 1 base, leaving 8 bases between the germline ends.